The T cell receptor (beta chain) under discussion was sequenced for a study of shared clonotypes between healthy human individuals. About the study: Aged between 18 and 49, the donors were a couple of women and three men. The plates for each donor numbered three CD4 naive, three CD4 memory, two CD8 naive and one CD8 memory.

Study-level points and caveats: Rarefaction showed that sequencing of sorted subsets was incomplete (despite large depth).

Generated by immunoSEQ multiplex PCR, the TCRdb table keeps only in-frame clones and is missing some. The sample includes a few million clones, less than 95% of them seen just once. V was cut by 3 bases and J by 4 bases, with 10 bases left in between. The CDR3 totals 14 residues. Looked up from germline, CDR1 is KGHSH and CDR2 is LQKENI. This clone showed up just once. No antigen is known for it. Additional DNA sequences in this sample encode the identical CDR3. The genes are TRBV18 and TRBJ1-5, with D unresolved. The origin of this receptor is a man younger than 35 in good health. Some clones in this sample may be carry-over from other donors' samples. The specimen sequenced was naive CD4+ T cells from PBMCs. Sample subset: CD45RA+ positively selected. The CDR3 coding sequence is TGTGCCAGCTCACCTGGACCGGGAAATCAGCCCCAGCATTTT. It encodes CASSPGPGNQPQHF.